This T cell receptor beta chain was found in a study of cytomegalovirus exposure and HLA in healthy donors. Study details: A preliminary data release comprised 80 million to 95 million unique TCRs obtained from HLA-typed donors. Overall study findings and caveats: Specificity for CMV antigens was confirmed in vitro for a few of the CMV-associated chains. Several of the most significant clusters were apparently associated with common viral pathogens in a later analysis. The authors assumed roughly uniform sequencing depth across donors for presence/absence analyses.

Worth noting for this clone: The antigen is unknown.

PCR used 60 Vbeta primers and 13 Jbeta primers. Clones were read by immunoSEQ multiplex PCR, and TCRdb kept only the in-frame ones, dropping some. The sample consists of some 140,000 clones, about 80% of them appearing once. Germline V lookup: CDR1 SEHNR, CDR2 FQNEAQ (reference sequence). The CDR3 spans 19 residues. After removal of 5 bases from V and 4 bases from J, the junction contained 18 bases not matched to a gene. The sequencing input was PBMCs. The origin of this receptor is a man between 35 and 55 years old in good health and CMV-seropositive. V is TRBV7-9 and J is TRBJ2-2; 8 nucleotides line up with TRBD1. The CDR3 protein is CASSPLTLTGQGITGELFF. DNA for the CDR3: TGTGCCAGCAGCCCTCTCACCCTGACAGGACAGGGTATCACCGGGGAGCTGTTTTTT.